This TCR beta chain was identified in a study of blood T cell repertoires in COVID-19. The data were produced by immunoSEQ multiplex PCR, yet TCRdb's version contains in-frame clones alone and is incomplete. Here the sample spans around 250,000 clones, roughly 85% being singletons. This CDR3 region has 16 residues. The germline V and J ends were trimmed by 0 bases and 6 bases, with 16 bases remaining between them. Germline values: CDR1 SGHRS, CDR2 YFSETQ. This TCR was recovered from a man aged 40-49 years who had been exposed to COVID-19. This chain connects TRBV5-1 to TRBJ2-1; possibly TRBD2 for D (7 bases). Sequencing was carried out using PBMCs or T cells enriched from blood (not recorded which). CDR3 in DNA: TGCGCCAGCAGCTTGGGCGGGGGCCTACAGTTCAATGAGCAGTTCTTC. Its protein is CASSLGGGLQFNEQFF.